This TCR beta chain was found in a study of T cells in Graves' hyperthyroidism and ophthalmopathy. Amplified regions were TCR beta CDR3 sequences from RNA transcripts. RT-PCR in the first round (using the HTBI primer set) targeted the TCR CDR3. TCRdb re-called the multiplex PCR reads with MiXCR, one entry per CDR3 protein. The data contain more than 300,000 distinct CDR3 sequences, roughly 17% of them singletons. Study-level findings and limits: Patients with ophthalmopathy were separated from those with stable hyperthyroidism by a 13 V-J model. Appearing also in blood were most of the thyroid clonotypes expanded above 0.001.

Researchers barred patients who had uncontrolled infection, other autoimmune disease, pregnancy or lactation. Each diagnosis drew on symptoms, thyroxine, TRAb, thyroid ultrasound and orbital computed tomography findings. On this clonotype itself: Its antigen is not identified. Being one base from a much bigger clone, this may be a read error.

The germline CDR1 and CDR2 sequences are SQVTM and ANQGSEA. CDR3 length: 13 amino acids. The sequence was obtained from a woman in her 30s with Graves' hyperthyroidism that later progressed to Graves' ophthalmopathy. The chain has TRBV29-1 and TRBJ1-3; 9 nucleotides match TRBD1. The specimen sequenced was blood. CDR3 sequence: CSVRQGDGNTIHF. The CDR3, as DNA: TGCAGCGTACGACAGGGGGATGGAAACACCATACATTTT.